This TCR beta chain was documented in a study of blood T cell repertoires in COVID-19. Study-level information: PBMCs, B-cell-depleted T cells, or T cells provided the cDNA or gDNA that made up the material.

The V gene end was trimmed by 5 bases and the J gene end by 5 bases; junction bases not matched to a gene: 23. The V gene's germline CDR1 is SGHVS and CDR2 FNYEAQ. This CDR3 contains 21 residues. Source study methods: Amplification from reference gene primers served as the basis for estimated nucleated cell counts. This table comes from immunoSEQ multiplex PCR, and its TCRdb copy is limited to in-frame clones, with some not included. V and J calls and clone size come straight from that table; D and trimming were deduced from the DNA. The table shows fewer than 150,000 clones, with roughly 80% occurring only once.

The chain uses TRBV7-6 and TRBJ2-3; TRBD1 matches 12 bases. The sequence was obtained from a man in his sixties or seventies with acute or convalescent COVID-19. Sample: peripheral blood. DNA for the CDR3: TGTGCCAGCAGCGCCCCCAGGGGGTCTCCTCGGGACAGGGGGCGCAAAGATACGCAGTATTTT. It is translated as CASSAPRGSPRDRGRKDTQYF.